This TCR beta chain came from a study of cytomegalovirus exposure and HLA in healthy donors. In the case of this clone: Its specificity is unknown.

The V segment lost 0 bases and the J segment 2 bases; nucleotides outside the gene matches: 4. Germline CDR1 and CDR2: LGHNA and YSLEER. The CDR3 extends over 18 amino acids. Study-level results: The investigators catalogued 150 to 200 TCR beta chains as cytomegalovirus-associated. According to a subsequent analysis, TCR clusters from the first cohort were inclined to appear together in the 120 validation repertoires. The classifier, whose performance was assessed in both the original and validation cohorts, reportedly diagnosed cytomegalovirus status with high specificity and sensitivity.

The assay was immunoSEQ multiplex PCR, and TCRdb's table has in-frame clones only and misses some. The sample carries 150,000 or so clones, around 88% recorded once. The TCR comes from a young man in good health and CMV-seropositive. The chain is built from TRBV4-3 and TRBJ2-1; 13 bases are shared with TRBD2. Sequencing was done on a sample of PBMCs. The CDR3 loop is CASSQDPGLAGAYNEQFF. The CDR3 nucleotides read TGCGCCAGCAGCCAAGATCCCGGACTAGCGGGGGCCTACAATGAGCAGTTCTTC.